This TCR beta chain was observed in a study of Graves' ophthalmopathy and Graves' hyperthyroidism. Researchers took RNA transcripts and amplified TCR beta CDR3 regions from them. After a first-round RT-PCR with HTBI primers, a second-round multiplex PCR was run. TCRdb passed the multiplex PCR reads through MiXCR, listing each CDR3 protein once. The sample carries about 740,000 distinct CDR3 sequences, approximately 40% recorded once. Study results and caveats: The model flagged ophthalmopathy progression at approximately 70% sensitivity and nearly 75% specificity.

This clonotype has ten or more counts. The target antigen is unknown. Germline V gene lookup returns CDR1 SGHDN and CDR2 FVKESK. The V gene lost 2 bases and the J gene lost 7 bases, with 9 bases spanning the gap. The CDR3 is 14 amino acids. The source is an adult man with Graves' ophthalmopathy. The chain carries TRBV14 and TRBJ1-6, with a weak D call TRBD1 (5 bases). Sample: peripheral blood. CDR3 sequence: CASSQFKGNSPLHF. The CDR3 DNA sequence: TGTGCCAGCAGCCAATTCAAGGGGAATTCACCCCTCCACTTT.